This T cell receptor beta chain derives from a study of human T cells and chemical hapten exposure. Many counts were recorded for this clonotype. Trimming pared 0 bases from V and 5 bases from J, leaving 9 bases between. The CDR3 runs 13 residues. Per germline, CDR1 DFQATT and CDR2 SNEGSKA (reference sequence). Time point: patch test 3, about 24 weeks after DPC sensitization. Indicated treatment: therapeutic diphenylcyclopropenone sensitization with weekly scalp DPC. A single record per CDR3 protein comes from TCRdb applying MiXCR to the RACE reads. Altogether tens of thousands of distinct CDR3 sequences are present, 9.5% to 15% being singletons, with the ten largest covering roughly 2.3%.

The TCR was taken from a man aged 25 to 45 with alopecia areata. Some clones in this sample may be carry-over from other donors' samples. The rearrangement uses TRBV20-1 and TRBJ2-3, with D possibly being TRBD2 (5 bases). The sequencing here drew on whole blood, taken in connection with sensitization to the hapten diphenylcyclopropenone (DPC). The CDR3, as DNA: TGCAGTGCTAGAGACACCGGGGTAGATACGCAGTATTTT. This encodes CSARDTGVDTQYF.